This T cell receptor beta chain was profiled in a study of blood T cell repertoires in COVID-19. For the study at large: Whether acute or convalescent, the COVID-19 samples came from the United States, Italy and Spain.

Original methodology: Reference gene primer amplification gave estimated nucleated cell counts. Clones were sequenced by immunoSEQ multiplex PCR, and TCRdb holds only the in-frame ones, with some missing. V and J calls plus clone size are reproduced from that table; the DNA served to infer D and trimming. In the table there are 65,000 to 80,000 clones, roughly 90% of which are singletons. The CDR3 covers 15 residues. Per germline, CDR1 MGHDK and CDR2 SYGVNS. The trim removed 1 base at V and 2 bases at J, leaving 3 bases unmatched. This chain connects TRBV25-1 to TRBJ2-7; 9 nucleotides agree with TRBD1. The sequence was obtained from a man in his 70s with active or convalescent COVID-19. Sequenced material: peripheral blood. CDR3 in amino acids: CASSEWGQGTYEQYF. Written as DNA, the CDR3 is TGTGCCAGCAGTGAATGGGGACAGGGCACCTACGAGCAGTACTTC.